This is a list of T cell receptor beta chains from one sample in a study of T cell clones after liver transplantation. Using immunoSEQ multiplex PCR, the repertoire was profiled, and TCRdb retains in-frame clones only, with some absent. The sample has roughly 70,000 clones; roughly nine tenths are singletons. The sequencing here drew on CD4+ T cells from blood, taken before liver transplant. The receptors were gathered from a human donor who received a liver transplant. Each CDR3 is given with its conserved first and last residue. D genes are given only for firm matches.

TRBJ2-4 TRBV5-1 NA CASSVDRAGTKNIQYF
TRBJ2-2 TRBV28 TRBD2 CASSSGLAGGNTGELFF
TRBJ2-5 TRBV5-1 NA CASSLIGGETQYF
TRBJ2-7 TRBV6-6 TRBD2 CASSSSGRSYEQYF
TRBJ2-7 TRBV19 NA CASSRPGYEQYF
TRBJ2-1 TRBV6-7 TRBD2 CASSYSSSGIVNNEQFF
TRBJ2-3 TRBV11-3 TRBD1 CASSSWTGAEDTQYF
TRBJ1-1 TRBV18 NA CASSQQANTEAFF
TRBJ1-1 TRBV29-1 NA CSVGGRDTEAFF
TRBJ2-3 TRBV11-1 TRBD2 CASSRRLAGSTDTQYF
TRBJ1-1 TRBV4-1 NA CASSQRTPPPSTEAFF
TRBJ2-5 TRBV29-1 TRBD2 CSVPWTSIRETQYF
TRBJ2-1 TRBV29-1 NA CSVKGGYNEQFF
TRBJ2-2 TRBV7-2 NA CASSFSGGELFF
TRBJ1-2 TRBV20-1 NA CSAFQEGYTF
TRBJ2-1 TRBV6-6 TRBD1 CASSFDRGRKFF
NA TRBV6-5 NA CASSDPGTGYEQYF
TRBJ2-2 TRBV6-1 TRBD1 CATRDSHTGELFF
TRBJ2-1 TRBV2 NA CASSVRALRVYNEQFF
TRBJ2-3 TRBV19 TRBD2 CASSQTSKADTQYF
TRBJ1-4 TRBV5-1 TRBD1 CASSPARGQGGNEKLFF
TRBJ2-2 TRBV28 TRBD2 CASSSTSSGRGTGELFF
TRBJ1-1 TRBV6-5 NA CASSSGGTEAFF
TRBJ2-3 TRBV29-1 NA CSVVAGTDTQYF
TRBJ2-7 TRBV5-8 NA CASSSPGSTSYEQYF
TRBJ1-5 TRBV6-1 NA CASSASRNQPQHF
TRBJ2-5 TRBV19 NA CASSIRQFQETQYF
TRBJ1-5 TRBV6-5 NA CASRQGLSNQPQHF
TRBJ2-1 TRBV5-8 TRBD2 CASSLASGTYNEQFF
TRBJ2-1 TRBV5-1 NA CASSLEDLQFF
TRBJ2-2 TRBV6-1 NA CASSEAQGGELFF
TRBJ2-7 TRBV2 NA CASSPRDRHYEQYF
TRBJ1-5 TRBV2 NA CASRLQGISNQPQHF
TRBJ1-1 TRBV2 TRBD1 CASSQQGSMSEAFF
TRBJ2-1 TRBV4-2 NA CASSQGGSTGTYNEQFF
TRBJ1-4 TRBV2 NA CASSASGTPREKLFF
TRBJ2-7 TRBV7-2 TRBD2 CATYAGGREQYF
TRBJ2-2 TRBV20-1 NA CSARSPGELFF
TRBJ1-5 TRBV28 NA CASRAPGGLGNQPQHF
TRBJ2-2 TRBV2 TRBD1 CASSVVGQGVGGELFF
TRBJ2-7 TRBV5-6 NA CASSPLGAAGENEQYF
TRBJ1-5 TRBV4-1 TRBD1 CASSQAPGQGNQPQHF
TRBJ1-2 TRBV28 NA CASSSKTLPGHLYGYTF
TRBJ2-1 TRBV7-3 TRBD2 CASSAGLAGVGEQFF